The 10 T cell receptor beta chains given below trace back to one sample, sequenced in a study of blood T cell repertoires in COVID-19. Here immunoSEQ multiplex PCR was the method, and the copy in TCRdb shows in-frame clones only, minus some. The sample lists about 56,000 clones; roughly 90% were seen once. The sequenced sample was peripheral blood. These TCRs come from a human donor in a cohort sampled during active COVID-19.

This chain's CDR3 is CASSPRTGLEAFF. The DNA of the CDR3 is TGTGCCAGCAGTCCCCGGACAGGGCTTGAAGCTTTCTTT. The chain links TRBV7-2 to TRBJ1-1, with 8 bases aligning to TRBD1. Germline CDR1 SGHTA, CDR2 FQGNSA. With V trimmed by 6 bases and J by 7 bases, 7 bases remained unmatched. CDR3 length: 13 residues.

In this sample, this clone turned up once. The V call is TRBV6-5, the J call TRBJ2-7; tentatively, D is TRBD1 (6 bases). The V gene lost 2 bases and the J gene lost 5 bases, with 13 bases spanning the gap. The germline V gene has CDR1 MNHEY and CDR2 SVGAGI. CDR3 length: 14 amino acids. CDR3 in DNA: TGTGCCAGCAGTTACGCCCAGGGGATCCACGAGCAGTACTTC. It codes for CASSYAQGIHEQYF.

This clone appeared once. Here the CDR3 DNA reads TGTGCCAGTAGTACGACCGGGACAGGTAGAAGCTATGGCTACACCTTC. Translating gives CASSTTGTGRSYGYTF. The rearrangement links TRBV19 to TRBJ1-2; TRBD1 matches 8 bases. V gave up 4 bases and J gave up 4 bases; unmatched junction bases: 11. Germline V CDR1 and CDR2: LNHDA, SQIVND (reference sequence). The CDR3 covers 16 residues. The full variable domain, with the rest looked up from reference TRBV19 and TRBJ1-2, is DGGITQSPKYLFRKEGQNVTLSCEQNLNHDAMYWYRQDPGQGLRLIYYSQIVNDFQKGDIAEGYSVSREKKESFPLTVTSAQKNPTAFYLCASSTTGTGRSYGYTFGSGTRLTVV.

This rearrangement joins TRBV6-2 or TRBV6-3 to TRBJ2-2; a weak D match, TRBD1 (6 bases). CDR3 length: 16 residues. V was trimmed by 0 bases and J by 4 bases, leaving 12 bases between them. The germline CDR1 and CDR2 sequences are MNHEY and SVGEGT. The CDR3 protein is CASSYSRTAFTGELFF. CDR3 nucleotide sequence: TGTGCCAGCAGTTACTCGAGGACAGCCTTCACCGGGGAGCTGTTTTTT.

The CDR3 loop is CASSPLGNTIYF. Here the CDR3 DNA reads TGTGCCAGCAGCCCCCTCGGAAACACCATATATTTT. The chain joins TRBV9 to TRBJ1-3, with D unresolved. Trimming left V 4 bases short and J 4 bases short, with 6 bases between. The CDR3 totals 12 residues. CDR1 and CDR2 (germline): SGDLS, YYNGEE.

The J gene is TRBJ1-1, the V gene TRBV20-1, with TRBD1 as a possible D gene (5 bases). The CDR3 spans 11 residues. V was shortened by 5 bases and J by 5 bases, with 9 bases between the two germline ends. Germline V gene sequence: CDR1 DFQATT, CDR2 SNEGSKA (reference sequence). The CDR3 loop reads CSAPRQTEAFF. DNA of the CDR3: TGCAGTGCTCCTAGACAGACTGAAGCTTTCTTT.

This clone was seen a single time. The V gene is TRBV3-1 (or the pseudogene TRBV3-2), the J gene TRBJ1-2; D is unclear. The CDR3 is 14 amino acids. CDR1 and CDR2 (germline): LGHDT, YNNKEL (reference sequence). The germline V and J ends were trimmed by 4 bases and 5 bases, with 14 bases remaining between them. DNA of the CDR3: TGTGCCAGCAGCCCCCCGGGTTCTTTTTATGGCTACACCTTC. Its translation: CASSPPGSFYGYTF.

The rearrangement links TRBV19 to TRBJ1-1, with a weak D call TRBD1 (6 bases). V lost 3 bases and J 1 base, leaving 9 bases between the germline ends. Germline-derived CDR1 and CDR2 are LNHDA and SQIVND (reference sequence). This CDR3 spans 14 amino acids. CDR3 DNA sequence: TGTGCCAGTAGTATTTACAGGGAGAACACTGAAGCTTTCTTT. It yields the protein CASSIYRENTEAFF.

This clone was seen more than once but under ten times. The chain is built from TRBV4-3 and TRBJ1-2; D remains ambiguous. Germline CDR1 reads LGHNA; CDR2 reads YSLEER. This CDR3 comprises 14 residues. The V end lost 2 bases, the J end lost 0 bases, and 7 bases lay between the germline ends. CDR3 DNA: TGCGCCAGCAGCCAACTCGGTACTAACTATGGCTACACCTTC. It yields the protein CASSQLGTNYGYTF.

The CDR3 protein is CASSLVSYGYTF. CDR3 sequence (DNA): TGTGCCAGCAGCTTGGTCAGCTATGGCTACACCTTC. This chain connects TRBV5-4 to TRBJ1-2; D remains ambiguous. CDR3 length: 12 residues. The ends were cut back, 0 bases at V and 4 bases at J, with 4 bases in the middle. Germline-derived CDR1 and CDR2 are SGHNT and YYREEE (reference sequence).